The 17 T cell receptor beta chains presented below share a single source sample, sequenced in a study of blood T cell repertoires in COVID-19. Sequencing used immunoSEQ multiplex PCR; TCRdb keeps in-frame clones, though not all of them. The data show 280,000 or so clones, with approximately 84% seen just once and roughly 2.1% held by the top ten. The sequencing sample was made of peripheral blood. These receptors were taken from a woman aged 30 to 39 who had recovered from COVID-19.

As to this clone: The sample holds other DNA sequences that translate to the same CDR3. The V call is TRBV18, the J call TRBJ2-7; tentatively, D is TRBD1 (5 bases). CDR3 size: 13 residues. V was pared by 2 bases and J by 5 bases, with 10 bases between. Per the germline V gene, CDR1 is KGHSH and CDR2 is LQKENI. The CDR3 protein is CASSPDRGHEQYF. The DNA for the CDR3 is TGTGCCAGCTCACCAGATAGGGGCCACGAGCAGTACTTC.

The chain employs TRBV10-3 and TRBJ1-2; the D is unclear. V dropped 6 bases and J dropped 1 base, with 9 bases sitting between them. Germline CDR1 ENHRY, CDR2 SYGVKD. The CDR3 is 13 amino acids. The CDR3 loop reads CAISPEVNYGYTF. The CDR3 region has the DNA TGTGCCATCAGCCCTGAGGTTAACTATGGCTACACCTTC.

This rearrangement joins TRBV13 to TRBJ1-2; D perhaps matches TRBD1 (5 bases). The V gene's germline CDR1 is PRHDT and CDR2 FYEKMQ (reference sequence). CDR3 size: 15 residues. Trimming pared 1 base from V and 3 bases from J, leaving 12 bases between. The CDR3 here is CASSLAPQVHYGYTF. CDR3 coding DNA: TGTGCCAGCAGCTTAGCCCCACAGGTTCACTATGGCTACACCTTC. Based on the CDR3 plus reference TRBV13 and TRBJ1-2, the full variable domain is AAGVIQSPRHLIKEKRETATLKCYPIPRHDTVYWYQQGPGQDPQFLISFYEKMQSDKGSIPDRFSAQQFSDYHSELNMSSLELGDSALYFCASSLAPQVHYGYTFGSGTRLTVV.

V gene TRBV2 combines with J gene TRBJ2-2; 9 nucleotides agree with TRBD1. This CDR3 is 14 amino acids long. The germline V gene has CDR1 SNHLY and CDR2 FYNNEI. V was clipped by 7 bases and J by 5 bases; unmatched bases: 5. CDR3 coding DNA: TGTGCCAGCATGGTGACAGGGGGTACCGGGGAGCTGTTTTTT. Its translation is CASMVTGGTGELFF.

Comments on this clone: The sample contains more than one DNA sequence encoding this CDR3. The rearrangement links TRBV5-1 to TRBJ2-7, with TRBD1 identical over 9 bases. CDR3 size: 14 residues. Trimming at V came to 4 bases and at J to 2 bases, leaving 4 bases not matched to a gene. Per germline, CDR1 SGHRS and CDR2 YFSETQ. The CDR3 DNA follows: TGCGCCAGCAGCCCGGGACAGGGTCCCTACGAGCAGTACTTC. Translated, it gives CASSPGQGPYEQYF.

The chain employs TRBV3-1 (or the pseudogene TRBV3-2) and TRBJ1-6; no definite D call. The V end lost 0 bases, the J end lost 7 bases, and 7 bases lay between the germline ends. The CDR3 is 14 residues long. Germline V gene sequence: CDR1 LGHDT, CDR2 YNNKEL (reference sequence). In DNA, the CDR3 is TGTGCCAGCAGCCAAGAAGCGCAGAATTCACCCCTCCACTTT. Its protein product is CASSQEAQNSPLHF.

The chain employs TRBV7-2 and TRBJ1-5, with TRBD1 matching over 7 bases. J lost 7 bases, V lost 1 base, and 7 bases had no gene match. Germline V gene sequence: CDR1 SGHTA, CDR2 FQGNSA. This CDR3 region has 15 residues. CDR3 in DNA: TGTGCCAGCAGCTTAGATACAGGGGCAGCCCAGCCCCAGCATTTT. Its translation: CASSLDTGAAQPQHF. Filled out from reference TRBV7-2 and TRBJ1-5, the complete variable domain reads GAGVSQSPSNKVTEKGKDVELRCDPISGHTALYWYRQSLGQGLEFLIYFQGNSAPDKSGLPSDRFSAERTGGSVSTLTIQRTQQEDSAVYLCASSLDTGAAQPQHFGDGTRLSIL.

The chain couples TRBV24-1 to TRBJ2-5; D perhaps matches TRBD2 (5 bases). V was cut by 10 bases and J by 7 bases, with 12 bases left in between. The CDR3 loop spans 11 amino acids. Germline loops: CDR1 KGHDR, CDR2 SFDVKD. This chain's CDR3 is CATSDGGTQYF. The CDR3 DNA sequence: TGTGCCACATCGGACGGAGGGACCCAGTACTTC.

The gene calls are TRBV28 and TRBJ1-6; 8 bases align to TRBD1. The V segment lost 6 bases and the J segment 8 bases; nucleotides outside the gene matches: 3. CDR1 and CDR2 from the germline V gene are MDHEN and SYDVKM. CDR3 length: 13 amino acids. CDR3 coding DNA: TGTGCCAGCAGCTACAGGGGGTATTCACCCCTCCACTTT. This encodes CASSYRGYSPLHF.

The chain uses TRBV11-3 and TRBJ1-2; no firm D call. V was trimmed by 5 bases and J by 4 bases, leaving 11 bases between them. The germline V gene encodes CDR1 SGHNT and CDR2 YENEEA. The CDR3 is 13 residues long. As DNA, the CDR3 is TGTGCCAGCAGCCGACCAGGAGGCTATGGCTACACCTTC. Translating it yields CASSRPGGYGYTF.

The chain combines TRBV5-1 with TRBJ1-4; D may be TRBD1 (5 bases). Germline CDR1 reads SGHRS; CDR2 reads YFSETQ. This CDR3 is built from 17 residues. V was clipped by 0 bases and J by 1 base, with 13 bases between them. The CDR3 protein is CASSLDSGIKTNEKLFF. The CDR3 DNA reads TGCGCCAGCAGCTTGGATTCAGGGATAAAAACTAATGAAAAACTGTTTTTT. Full variable domain (missing parts from reference TRBV5-1 and TRBJ1-4): KAGVTQTPRYLIKTRGQQVTLSCSPISGHRSVSWYQQTPGQGLQFLFEYFSETQRNKGNFPGRFSGRQFSNSRSEMNVSTLELGDSALYLCASSLDSGIKTNEKLFFGSGTQLSVL.

To note about this clone: The identical CDR3 is also encoded by other nucleotide sequences in the sample. The chain combines TRBV19 with TRBJ1-3; D gene unclear. Trimming took 3 bases from V and 0 from J, leaving 6 bases between them. In germline, CDR1 is LNHDA, CDR2 SQIVND (reference sequence). This CDR3 region has 14 residues. The CDR3 bases are TGTGCCAGTAGTATCGGCGGCTCTGGAAACACCATATATTTT. It codes for CASSIGGSGNTIYF.

A remark on this clone: In the same sample, other DNA sequences code for this CDR3. This chain links TRBV3-1 (or the pseudogene TRBV3-2) with TRBJ1-4, with D unclear. This CDR3 is 13 amino acids long. V was cut by 4 bases and J by 8 bases, with 11 bases left in between. Germline V gives CDR1 LGHDT, CDR2 YNNKEL (reference sequence). In DNA form, the CDR3 reads TGTGCCAGCAGCCTCCGGGGTCGGGAAAAACTGTTTTTT. As protein: CASSLRGREKLFF.

The chain links TRBV27 to TRBJ2-7; 7 bases match TRBD1. CDR3 size: 14 residues. V gave up 5 bases and J gave up 7 bases; unmatched junction bases: 11. Germline V CDR1 and CDR2: MNHEY, SMNVEV (reference sequence). This CDR3 reads CASSIGQATGEQYF. In DNA, the CDR3 is TGTGCCAGCAGTATCGGACAGGCAACAGGGGAGCAGTACTTC.

This rearrangement joins TRBV4-1 to TRBJ2-1, with TRBD1 matching over 8 bases. There are 16 residues in the CDR3. V was clipped by 3 bases and J by 0 bases; unmatched bases: 4. Germline V gene lookup returns CDR1 MGHRA and CDR2 YSYEKL. The CDR3 DNA sequence: TGCGCCAGCAGCCAGCCCGACAGGGGCTCCTACAATGAGCAGTTCTTC. This gives the protein CASSQPDRGSYNEQFF.

The genes are TRBV29-1 and TRBJ2-1, with 9 bases identical to TRBD1. Germline CDR1 and CDR2: SQVTM and ANQGSEA. The CDR3 length is 13 residues. V dropped 7 bases and J dropped 2; count of bases not matched to a gene: 3. For the CDR3, the DNA is TGCAGCGCGGGACAGGGTACCTACAATGAGCAGTTCTTC. As protein: CSAGQGTYNEQFF.

The gene calls are TRBV29-1 and TRBJ2-2; D unresolved. CDR1 SQVTM and CDR2 ANQGSEA come from the germline V gene. There are 15 residues in the CDR3. Deletions cut 5 bases from V and 3 bases from J, with 16 bases between. In DNA form, the CDR3 reads TGCAGCGTTACCTCGGAAGTGGCGGACACCGGGGAGCTGTTTTTT. It is translated as CSVTSEVADTGELFF.